These 21 T cell receptor beta chains share one sample of origin, sequenced in a study of T cell responses to AZD1222 COVID-19 vaccine. Measured with immunoSEQ multiplex PCR; TCRdb has only the in-frame clones, and not every one. The table has 95,000 to 150,000 clones, approximately 84% seen once; the top ten hold approximately 7.6%. The material sequenced was peripheral blood, taken on day 0 of AZD1222 vaccination. The receptors come from an adult in good health.

J is TRBJ1-5 and V is TRBV27; D remains unclear. CDR3 length: 14 amino acids. Germline V lookup: CDR1 MNHEY, CDR2 SMNVEV (reference sequence). Trimming removed 5 bases at V and 0 bases at J, with 8 bases between. The CDR3 is CASSIDISNQPQHF. CDR3 bases: TGTGCCAGCAGTATCGACATTAGCAATCAGCCCCAGCATTTT.

V gene TRBV10-1 combines with J gene TRBJ2-1; TRBD2 matches 9 bases. Germline loops: CDR1 WNHNN, CDR2 SYGVQD (reference sequence). Germline trimming cut 0 bases from V and 4 bases from J; bases unmatched to any gene: 4. The CDR3 extends over 16 amino acids. The chain's CDR3 is CASSESRRGGYNEQFF. The CDR3 DNA follows: TGCGCCAGCAGTGAGTCGAGGCGGGGGGGGTACAATGAGCAGTTCTTC.

A few counts support this clone. The V gene is TRBV5-6, the J gene TRBJ1-6; D is unclear. CDR3 length equals 13 residues. Per the germline V gene, CDR1 is SGHDT and CDR2 is YYEEEE. The V end was cut by 4 bases, the J end by 5 bases, with 7 bases between. The CDR3 DNA reads TGTGCCAGCAGCGGACTGAATAATTCACCCCTCCACTTT. Translating gives CASSGLNNSPLHF.

The chain is built from TRBV21-1 and TRBJ2-1. TRBV21-1 is assigned pseudogene status. The CDR3 is 10 residues long. CDR3 region: CASTNNEQFF. In nucleotides, the CDR3 is TGTGCCAGCACCAATAATGAGCAGTTCTTC.

The chain carries TRBV9 and TRBJ2-3, with 7 positions matching TRBD2. The germline V gene encodes CDR1 SGDLS and CDR2 YYNGEE. The V and J ends lost 1 base and 9 bases, in that order; junction bases with no gene match: 11. This CDR3 contains 15 residues. The CDR3 nucleotides read TGTGCCAGCAGCGTAAGTAGCGGGTCTCCGGGGACGCAGTATTTT. Protein sequence: CASSVSSGSPGTQYF. The whole variable domain, filled in from reference TRBV9 and TRBJ2-3, reads DSGVTQTPKHLITATGQRVTLRCSPRSGDLSVYWYQQSLDQGLQFLIQYYNGEERAKGNILERFSAQQFPDLHSELNLSSLELGDSALYFCASSVSSGSPGTQYFGPGTRLTVL.

The genes are TRBV29-1 and TRBJ1-1; D might be TRBD1 (5 bases). This CDR3 has 13 residues. Germline CDR1 and CDR2: SQVTM and ANQGSEA. The V end was cut by 7 bases, the J end by 5 bases, with 17 bases between. The CDR3 DNA reads TGCAGCGGGCGGGGACTGGAGGGGACTGAAGCTTTCTTT. As protein: CSGRGLEGTEAFF.

In the case of this clone: The identical CDR3 is also encoded by other nucleotide sequences in the sample. The chain has TRBV2 and TRBJ1-5, with D maybe TRBD1 (5 bases). In germline, CDR1 is SNHLY, CDR2 FYNNEI. The CDR3 consists of 14 residues. Trimming shortened V by 3 bases and J by 1 base, and 7 bases separated the two germline ends. CDR3 nucleotide sequence: TGTGCCAGCAGTGACAGGGCCAGCAATCAGCCCCAGCATTTT. Encoded protein: CASSDRASNQPQHF.

The gene calls are TRBV28 and TRBJ1-1; TRBD1 agrees at 8 bases. The CDR3 contains 14 residues. The V gene end was trimmed by 5 bases and the J gene end by 11 bases; junction bases not matched to a gene: 13. In germline, CDR1 is MDHEN, CDR2 SYDVKM. The CDR3: CASSPRGTGKGAFF. CDR3 nucleotides: TGTGCCAGCAGTCCCCGCGGGACAGGTAAAGGGGCTTTCTTT.

This chain uses TRBV7-6 with TRBJ1-4; D is undetermined. This CDR3 contains 13 residues. V lost 4 bases to trimming and J lost 8 bases, with 11 bases between them. Germline V gene data show CDR1 as SGHVS and CDR2 as FNYEAQ. The CDR3 bases are TGTGCCAGCAGCTCCCATCCCGCGGAAAAACTGTTTTTT. Protein product: CASSSHPAEKLFF.

The CDR3, as DNA: TGTGCCTGGAGTCGGGACCTCGTGGCACCCCTCCACTTT. It codes for CAWSRDLVAPLHF. The genes are TRBV30 and TRBJ1-6; a weak D match, TRBD1 (5 bases). The CDR3 runs 13 residues. CDR1 GTSNPN and CDR2 SVGIG come from the germline V gene (reference sequence). Trimming stripped 2 bases from V and 11 bases from J, with 13 bases between.

This clone was counted only a few times. The rearrangement uses TRBV28 and TRBJ1-1; possibly TRBD1 for D (5 bases). The CDR3 totals 12 residues. CDR1 and CDR2 from the germline V gene are MDHEN and SYDVKM. Trimming pared 6 bases from V and 6 bases from J, leaving 11 bases between. The CDR3 region is CASSRRVAEAFF. CDR3 bases: TGTGCCAGCAGCCGCAGGGTCGCTGAAGCTTTCTTT.

This clone showed up just a few times. The V and J genes are TRBV11-2 and TRBJ2-7; tentatively, D is TRBD1 or TRBD2 (5 bases each). Per the germline V gene, CDR1 is SGHAT and CDR2 is FQNNGV. V lost 1 base and J lost 4, with 14 bases in between. The CDR3 has 15 residues. The CDR3 spells CASSLGGTPRYEQYF. CDR3 sequence (DNA): TGTGCCAGCAGCTTAGGGGGGACCCCGAGGTACGAGCAGTACTTC.

The V and J genes are TRBV9 and TRBJ2-1, with 10 bases that match TRBD2. V lost 3 bases and J lost 4; bases outside the gene matches: 10. This CDR3 contains 17 residues. CDR1 is SGDLS, CDR2 YYNGEE, per germline. The CDR3 region has the DNA TGTGCCAGCAGCGCTAGCTCCGGACTAGCGGATTACAATGAGCAGTTCTTC. Residues: CASSASSGLADYNEQFF.

CDR3 DNA sequence: TGTGCCAGCAGCCTGGGGGGGTTGGGTGAGACCCAGTACTTC. This translates into CASSLGGLGETQYF. The chain links TRBV11-1 to TRBJ2-5; 7 bases match TRBD2. Trimming took 5 bases from V and 5 from J; bases not matched to a gene: 8. This CDR3 has 14 residues. The germline CDR1 and CDR2 sequences are SGHAT and FQDESV (reference sequence).

The gene calls are TRBV19 and TRBJ2-2; 12 nucleotides match TRBD2. The length of the CDR3 is 17 residues. Germline CDR1 is LNHDA and CDR2 is SQIVND (reference sequence). Unmatched junction bases numbered 8, after V lost 5 bases and J lost 4 bases. The CDR3 DNA sequence: TGTGCCAGTAGTCCCCCCGGGACTAGCGGGTTCACCGGGGAGCTGTTTTTT. Its translation: CASSPPGTSGFTGELFF.

The rearrangement links TRBV7-6 to TRBJ2-1; 11 bases map to TRBD2. The CDR3 is 16 amino acids. Trimming removed 4 bases from V and 7 bases from J; junction bases left unmatched: 9. Looked up from germline, CDR1 is SGHVS and CDR2 is FNYEAQ. The CDR3 loop is CASSSLGLAGVNEQFF. Written as DNA, the CDR3 is TGTGCCAGCAGCTCCCTAGGACTAGCGGGCGTAAATGAGCAGTTCTTC.

The CDR3 loop is CASSSSGTYEQYF. The CDR3 nucleotides read TGTGCCAGCAGCTCCTCCGGAACCTACGAGCAGTACTTC. The chain is built from TRBV7-2 and TRBJ2-7; D gene ambiguous. The germline V gene has CDR1 SGHTA and CDR2 FQGNSA. The CDR3 is made up of 13 amino acids. Trimming shortened V by 4 bases and J by 2 bases, and 9 bases separated the two germline ends.

The CDR3 sequence is CASSPPGRPEEAFF. The CDR3 coding sequence is TGTGCCAGCAGCCCCCCGGGACGTCCGGAGGAAGCTTTCTTT. This chain connects TRBV4-2 to TRBJ1-1; a possible D gene is TRBD1 (5 bases). V lost 4 bases to trimming and J lost 8 bases, with 17 bases between them. Germline V gene lookup returns CDR1 LGHNA and CDR2 YNFKEQ. This CDR3 comprises 14 residues.

The V call is TRBV15, the J call TRBJ1-2, with D unresolved. CDR1 is LNHNV, CDR2 YYDKDF, per germline (reference sequence). Trimming shortened V by 0 bases and J by 3 bases, and 5 bases separated the two germline ends. The CDR3 runs to 13 residues. The CDR3 here is CATSRDRDYGYTF. CDR3 coding DNA: TGTGCCACCAGCAGAGATAGGGACTATGGCTACACCTTC. Drawing the rest from reference TRBV15 and TRBJ1-2, the complete variable domain is DAMVIQNPRYQVTQFGKPVTLSCSQTLNHNVMYWYQQKSSQAPKLLFHYYDKDFNNEADTPDNFQSRRPNTSFCFLDIRSPGLGDTAMYLCATSRDRDYGYTFGSGTRLTVV.

This rearrangement joins TRBV6-2 or TRBV6-3 to TRBJ1-5; 9 bases align to TRBD1. Germline V gene data show CDR1 as MNHEY and CDR2 as SVGEGT. This CDR3 contains 14 residues. V gave up 5 bases and J gave up 5 bases; unmatched junction bases: 4. The CDR3 DNA sequence: TGTGCCAGCAGTAAAACAGGGGGCTATCAGCCCCAGCATTTT. Translation: CASSKTGGYQPQHF.

The CDR3 DNA reads TGCGCCAGCAGCTTGGGGTGGGGTGAGCAGTTCTTC. Its protein is CASSLGWGEQFF. This rearrangement joins TRBV5-1 to TRBJ2-1; no clear D. Germline V gene sequence: CDR1 SGHRS, CDR2 YFSETQ. Trimming pared 0 bases from V and 9 bases from J, leaving 7 bases between. The CDR3 is made up of 12 amino acids.